Shown below are 18 T cell receptor beta chains from a single sample sequenced in a study of shared T cell receptors in the human thymus (dated by TCRdb to about 2021). Library preparation employed the immunoSEQ multiplex PCR assay. TCRdb obtained this table from immuneACCESS and retained in-frame rearrangements with V and J assigned. These tables miss some clones; where compared with another copy, unresolved V genes account for less than half of the shortfall, and the remainder is unexplained. The sample table contains roughly 550,000 clones; only one count was recorded for approximately 80% of them. The ten largest make up less than 0.015% of the sample. These data also formed part of another study, on human thymus T cells.

Sequenced material: thymocytes. The receptor set was obtained from a boy in the first two years of life with a congenital heart defect. Donor details come from another sample of the same person, matched by shared clones.

The V call is TRBV6-5, the J call TRBJ1-2; possible D gene TRBD1, 6 bases. The CDR3 is 13 residues long. Germline V gives CDR1 MNHEY, CDR2 SVGAGI. Trimming removed 6 bases from V and 1 base from J, with 9 bases in between. The CDR3 nucleotides are TGTGCCAGCAGCCTCAGGGGTAACTATGGCTACACCTTC. Translating it yields CASSLRGNYGYTF.

This clone was detected a few times. The V and J genes are TRBV19 and TRBJ1-1; possibly TRBD1 for D (6 bases). Germline loops: CDR1 LNHDA, CDR2 SQIVND (reference sequence). V was clipped by 6 bases and J by 1 base, with 21 bases between them. CDR3 length: 17 residues. The CDR3 loop reads CASSPPGHASPNTEAFF. The CDR3 nucleotides read TGTGCCAGTAGCCCACCGGGACACGCCAGTCCGAACACTGAAGCTTTCTTT.

This rearrangement joins TRBV28 to TRBJ2-5, with 12 bases fitting TRBD1. J lost 3 bases, V lost 7 bases, and 9 bases had no gene match. Germline CDR1 MDHEN, CDR2 SYDVKM. This CDR3 comprises 16 residues. The CDR3, as DNA: TGTGCCAGCACCCCCGGGACAGGGGGCGAGAAAGAGACCCAGTACTTC. Residues: CASTPGTGGEKETQYF.

This chain's CDR3 is CASSWNQGSLLEQYF. CDR3 DNA: TGTGCCAGCAGCTGGAACCAGGGGAGCCTTCTCGAGCAGTACTTC. The V gene is TRBV5-6, the J gene TRBJ2-7, with a tentative D call TRBD1 (6 bases). The V gene's germline CDR1 is SGHDT and CDR2 YYEEEE. There are 15 residues in the CDR3. V lost 3 bases and J lost 6, with 19 bases in between.

The chain has TRBV10-2 and TRBJ1-1; a possible D gene is TRBD1 (6 bases). Germline CDR1 reads WSHSY; CDR2 reads SAAADI. Trimming stripped 1 base from V and 4 bases from J, with 10 bases between. The length of the CDR3 is 14 residues. For the CDR3, the DNA is TGCGCCAGCAGTGAGTTCGGGGGGGCCACTGAAGCTTTCTTT. Encoded protein: CASSEFGGATEAFF.

J is TRBJ2-7 and V is TRBV6-1; possibly TRBD2 for D (5 bases). The germline V gene has CDR1 MNHNS and CDR2 SASEGT. V dropped 5 bases and J dropped 5 bases, with 13 bases sitting between them. There are 13 residues in the CDR3. The CDR3 is CASSSPPGNEQYF. The CDR3 DNA reads TGTGCCAGCAGTTCCCCCCCGGGGAACGAGCAGTACTTC.

This clone occurred once. This chain connects TRBV11-3 to TRBJ2-3; 8 bases are shared with TRBD2. The V and J ends lost 5 bases and 1 base, in that order; junction bases with no gene match: 14. Germline CDR1 and CDR2: SGHNT and YENEEA. This CDR3 contains 18 residues. CDR3 amino acids: CASSRRPQAGVGTDTQYF. CDR3 nucleotide sequence: TGTGCCAGCAGCCGTAGACCCCAAGCGGGAGTTGGCACAGATACGCAGTATTTT.

This chain connects TRBV30 to TRBJ2-1; TRBD2 matches 7 bases. From germline, CDR1 is GTSNPN and CDR2 SVGIG (reference sequence). CDR3 length: 14 residues. Trimming removed 1 base from V and 7 bases from J; junction bases left unmatched: 7. The CDR3 sequence is CAWSGGLGGNEQFF. The CDR3 DNA follows: TGTGCCTGGAGTGGGGGTTTGGGGGGGAATGAGCAGTTCTTC.

The gene calls are TRBV29-1 and TRBJ2-2; 9 bases line up with TRBD2. The CDR3 consists of 16 residues. Germline values: CDR1 SQVTM, CDR2 ANQGSEA. With V trimmed by 4 bases and J by 7 bases, 13 bases remained unmatched. In DNA, the CDR3 is TGCAGCGTTGTGGTAGCGGGAGAACCCCCCTACGGGGAGCTGTTTTTT. The encoded protein is CSVVVAGEPPYGELFF.

V usage is TRBV7-2 and J usage is TRBJ2-1; D remains unclear. CDR1 and CDR2 (germline): SGHTA, FQGNSA. The ends were cut back, 5 bases at V and 8 bases at J, with 16 bases in the middle. The CDR3 runs 14 residues. Here the CDR3 DNA reads TGTGCCAGCAGCCCAAATAAGAGATTCGATGAGCAGTTCTTC. This translates into CASSPNKRFDEQFF.

The gene calls are TRBV5-5 and TRBJ1-2; no firm D call. V was pared by 4 bases and J by 2 bases, with 18 bases between. Germline lookup yields CDR1 SGHKS and CDR2 YYEKEE (reference sequence). This CDR3 has 16 amino acids. The chain's CDR3 is CASSRGSREANYGYTF. The CDR3, as DNA: TGTGCCAGCAGCAGAGGTTCGAGGGAAGCAAACTATGGCTACACCTTC.

Note on this clone: Its ends do not fully match the called genes, so a read error is possible. The chain has TRBV28 and TRBJ2-7; D is undetermined. The germline V gene has CDR1 MDHEN and CDR2 SYDVKM. The CDR3 is 13 residues long. CDR3 bases: TGTGCCAGCAGCCCCCCCTCCTCCCACGAGCAGTACTTC. Translation gives CASSPPSSHEQYF.

The chain has TRBV6-5 and TRBJ2-7; a weak D match, TRBD2 (7 bases). This CDR3 comprises 15 residues. V was cut by 2 bases and J by 3 bases, with 14 bases left in between. Looked up from germline, CDR1 is MNHEY and CDR2 is SVGAGI. CDR3 amino acids: CASSYTGGHLYEQYF. CDR3 DNA sequence: TGTGCCAGCAGTTACACGGGGGGCCACCTCTACGAGCAGTACTTC.

This rearrangement joins TRBV6-5 to TRBJ1-1; 8 nucleotides agree with TRBD1. CDR1 is MNHEY, CDR2 SVGAGI, per germline. The CDR3 is 16 amino acids. J was trimmed by 5 bases and V by 2 bases; bases with no gene match: 10. CDR3 DNA sequence: TGTGCCAGCAGTTACGACGGCAGGGGGCGCCGGACTGAAGCTTTCTTT. It codes for CASSYDGRGRRTEAFF.

The chain joins TRBV14 to TRBJ2-7, with D perhaps matching TRBD2 (5 bases). Germline V CDR1 and CDR2: SGHDN, FVKESK. V was cut by 2 bases and J by 1 base, with 15 bases left in between. The length of the CDR3 is 16 residues. For the CDR3, the DNA is TGTGCCAGCAGCCAAAGGGTCCCGGGGAGATCCTACGAGCAGTACTTC. Protein: CASSQRVPGRSYEQYF.

This clone was recorded once. This same CDR3 is encoded by further DNA sequences in the sample. The CDR3 sequence: CASRDRDYSNQPQHF. The CDR3 coding sequence is TGTGCCAGTAGGGACAGGGACTATAGCAATCAGCCCCAGCATTTT. The rearrangement joins TRBV19 to TRBJ1-5, with 8 bases matching TRBD1. Germline values: CDR1 LNHDA, CDR2 SQIVND (reference sequence). Trimming removed 6 bases from V and 0 bases from J; junction bases left unmatched: 4. This CDR3 is built from 15 residues.

The V gene is TRBV13, the J gene TRBJ2-1; a possible D gene is TRBD1 (5 bases). The V end was cut by 4 bases, the J end by 0 bases, with 10 bases between. This CDR3 spans 15 amino acids. Germline assignment: CDR1 PRHDT and CDR2 FYEKMQ (reference sequence). The CDR3 DNA reads as TGTGCCAGCAGCTCGACAGTGTACTCCTACAATGAGCAGTTCTTC. This translates into CASSSTVYSYNEQFF.

This rearrangement joins TRBV6-5 to TRBJ2-3; 9 nucleotides line up with TRBD1. V dropped 5 bases and J dropped 6; count of bases not matched to a gene: 6. The CDR3 covers 14 residues. Germline assignment: CDR1 MNHEY and CDR2 SVGAGI. For the CDR3, the DNA is TGTGCCAGCAGTCCCGACAGGGGGGGGGATACGCAGTATTTT. Its protein product is CASSPDRGGDTQYF.